These T cell receptor beta chains were read from a single sample in a study of response to subunit inactivated influenza vaccine. Via MiXCR, TCRdb re-called the RT-PCR reads, giving one row per CDR3 protein. The sample lists more than 450,000 distinct CDR3 sequences; approximately 7.1% were seen once. The source material was PBMCs from blood, sampled approximately 25 months after vaccination. The receptors come from a man aged 45 to 75 who received an inactivated influenza vaccine. Both conserved end residues are part of each CDR3. The D gene is left open where the match is weak. Only part of the rows carry a size: once, few, many, or a class if the clone is expanded.

many,TRBJ1-3,TRBD1,TRBV9,TGTGCCAGCAGCATGACAGGGAATCCCTCTGGAAACACCATATATTTT,CASSMTGNPSGNTIYF
few,TRBJ2-7,.,TRBV20-1,TGCAGTGCTAGAGGGCTAGCGAACTACGAGCAGTACTTC,CSARGLANYEQYF
.,TRBJ2-1,.,TRBV12-3/TRBV12-4,TGTGCCAGCAGTTTGGGGGGCCCTAGCTCCTACAATGAGCAGTTCTTC,CASSLGGPSSYNEQFF
few,TRBJ2-7,TRBD1,TRBV20-1,TGCAGTGCCTCGGACAGGTTAGACGAGCAGTACTTC,CSASDRLDEQYF
many,TRBJ2-3,.,TRBV24-1,TGTGCCACCCAGGTAGGGGATACGCAGTATTTT,CATQVGDTQYF
few,TRBJ1-2,TRBD1,TRBV5-1,TGCGCCAGCAGCTACTCAGGGGGTAGTGGCTACACCTTC,CASSYSGGSGYTF
few,TRBJ1-1,.,TRBV5-1,TGCGCCAGCAGCTTGTATGAGGAGAACACTGAAGCTTTCTTT,CASSLYEENTEAFF
few,TRBJ2-3,.,TRBV7-2,TGTGCCAGCAGCCCCCGTAGGAAAAACACAGATACGCAGTATTTT,CASSPRRKNTDTQYF
many,TRBJ2-2,.,TRBV10-2,TGCGCCAGCAGTGAGACAGGGACCGGGGAGCTGTTTTTT,CASSETGTGELFF
.,TRBJ2-3,TRBD2,TRBV12-3/TRBV12-4,TGTGCCAGCAGTTCGCACGGGACTAGCGGGAAGCGGGTCACAGATACGCAGTATTTT,CASSSHGTSGKRVTDTQYF
many,TRBJ2-4,.,TRBV7-2,TGTGCCAGCAGCGATACTAGGGCTCTTGCCAAAAACATTCAGTACTTC,CASSDTRALAKNIQYF
.,TRBJ2-4,TRBD1,TRBV5-6,TGTGCCAGCAGCCCCGGGACAGCATTGGGCATTCAGTACTTC,CASSPGTALGIQYF
many,TRBJ2-1,TRBD2,TRBV4-2,TGTGCCAGCAGCCAAGATCGCGGGGGGTCCTACAATGAGCAGTTCTTC,CASSQDRGGSYNEQFF
.,TRBJ2-3,TRBD2,TRBV3-1,TGTGCCAGCAGCCAAGATCCTAGCGGGAATACGCAGTATTTT,CASSQDPSGNTQYF
many,TRBJ2-1,.,TRBV14,TGTGCCAGCAGCCCGGGGACCATCCTTTACAATGAGCAGTTCTTC,CASSPGTILYNEQFF
.,TRBJ2-3,.,TRBV20-1,TGCAGTGCTAGGAGGTCGGGGTCCACAGATACGCAGTATTTT,CSARRSGSTDTQYF
many,TRBJ1-1,TRBD1,TRBV6-2/TRBV6-3,TGTGCCAGCAGTTGGGGGACAGCGAACACTGAAGCTTTCTTT,CASSWGTANTEAFF
many,TRBJ1-3,.,TRBV5-1,TGCGCCAGCAGCTGGTGGGGTAATCCTGGAAACACCATATATTTT,CASSWWGNPGNTIYF
few,TRBJ2-3,.,TRBV5-1,TGCGCCAGCAGCCAAGACGGGACCCTCACAGATACGCAGTATTTT,CASSQDGTLTDTQYF
.,TRBJ2-1,TRBD2,TRBV7-9,TGTGCCAGCAGCTTAACGGGTAGCGGGAGGGCCGGCAATGAGCAGTTCTTC,CASSLTGSGRAGNEQFF
.,TRBJ2-1,TRBD2,TRBV2,TGTGCCAGCAGGTCGCGGACTAGCGGCTACAATGAGCAGTTCTTC,CASRSRTSGYNEQFF
few,TRBJ1-4,TRBD1,TRBV5-5,TGTGCCAGCAGCTCCATACTCCCCGGGACAGGGAATGAAAAACTGTTTTTT,CASSSILPGTGNEKLFF
few,TRBJ2-7,TRBD2,TRBV3-1,TGTGCCAGCAGCCAAGACGGCGGGAGGGGAAACGAGCAGTACTTC,CASSQDGGRGNEQYF